A single sample gave rise to the 8 T cell receptor beta chains below, sequenced in a study of blood T cells in healthy people across ages. Primed by a sample-barcoded 5' primer and a J-beta primer mix, a second PCR proceeded for roughly 6 to 12 cycles. In TCRdb, the 5' RACE reads were re-called with MiXCR into one record per CDR3 protein. The table includes around 1,000,000 distinct CDR3 sequences, 35% to 40% detected once. The specimen sequenced was blood. These receptors all come from a man between 18 and 35 years old in good health.

The CDR3 nucleotides read TGTGCCAGCAGCTTAGCGTCGGCCACCCATGGGCAGCCCCAGCATTTT. This codes for CASSLASATHGQPQHF. This chain links TRBV7-9 with TRBJ1-5; D call uncertain. Germline V CDR1 and CDR2: SEHNR, FQNEAQ (reference sequence). The ends were cut back, 0 bases at V and 7 bases at J, with 16 bases in the middle. The length of the CDR3 is 16 residues.

This chain uses TRBV27 with TRBJ2-5, with 7 bases aligning to TRBD2. Germline V CDR1 and CDR2: MNHEY, SMNVEV (reference sequence). The V segment lost 4 bases and the J segment 3 bases; nucleotides outside the gene matches: 5. CDR3 length equals 14 residues. CDR3 protein: CASSSGLVKETQYF. The CDR3 coding sequence is TGTGCCAGCAGTTCCGGACTAGTTAAAGAGACCCAGTACTTC.

V gene TRBV20-1 combines with J gene TRBJ1-2; a possible D gene is TRBD1 (5 bases). The CDR3 length is 14 residues. From germline, CDR1 is DFQATT and CDR2 SNEGSKA (reference sequence). With 3 bases removed from V and 6 bases from J, the gap between germline ends came to 17 bases. The CDR3 region has the DNA TGCAGTGCTAGTAGGGTCGGCAGGGCGGATGGCTACACCTTC. Its protein is CSASRVGRADGYTF.

The chain links TRBV5-1 to TRBJ2-2, with 7 bases that match TRBD1. Germline V gene lookup returns CDR1 SGHRS and CDR2 YFSETQ. The CDR3 runs 14 residues. With 9 bases clipped from V and 1 base from J, the junction kept 6 bases outside the gene matches. In nucleotides, the CDR3 is TGCGCCAACCGACAGGGAGTGAACACCGGGGAGCTGTTTTTT. Translated, it gives CANRQGVNTGELFF.

The chain couples TRBV6-2 or TRBV6-3 to TRBJ2-3; 9 bases line up with TRBD2. Germline assignment: CDR1 MNHEY and CDR2 SVGEGT. The CDR3 is made up of 15 amino acids. Trimming at V came to 2 bases and at J to 7 bases, leaving 7 bases not matched to a gene. CDR3 sequence: CASSYGGGAVNTQYF. The CDR3 DNA follows: TGTGCCAGCAGTTACGGCGGGGGGGCCGTTAATACGCAGTATTTT.

Many counts were recorded for this clonotype. The rearrangement links TRBV12-3 or TRBV12-4 to TRBJ1-6; D is unclear. The length of the CDR3 is 12 residues. V was pared by 3 bases and J by 7 bases, with 4 bases between. The CDR3 DNA follows: TGTGCCAGCAGTTTCCCGAATTCACCCCTCCACTTT. This translates into CASSFPNSPLHF.

The rearrangement joins TRBV12-3 or TRBV12-4 to TRBJ1-2, with 8 nucleotides matching TRBD1. The junction had 8 bases not matched to a gene; V was cut back by 1 base and J by 4 bases. This CDR3 contains 16 residues. CDR3 nucleotides: TGTGCCAGCAGTTTAGGCAGACAGGGGTCACTCTATGGCTACACCTTC. Amino acid sequence: CASSLGRQGSLYGYTF.

V usage is TRBV20-1 and J usage is TRBJ1-2, with no clear D. The germline V gene has CDR1 DFQATT and CDR2 SNEGSKA (reference sequence). Trimming left V 1 base short and J 1 base short, with 10 bases between. The CDR3 length is 14 residues. The CDR3 DNA sequence: TGCAGTGCTAGAGTGGGGTCTGGTAACTATGGCTACACCTTC. This sequence encodes CSARVGSGNYGYTF.